This T cell receptor beta chain was found in a study of vaccination effects on CD4 cells after COVID-19. On the study more broadly: The participants, recipients of two vaccine doses, got either BNT162b2 or mRNA-1273. The study's findings and limits: Sampling in the study covered few convalescent patients and included no early post-infection timepoints. There was only 1 of 255 vaccine-induced clones in healthy vaccinees that cross-reacted with common cold coronaviruses. Marked contraction was observed in infection-induced and vaccine-induced clones late after vaccination.

Before any sequencing was done, the ViraFEST assay used viral peptide pools to expand antigen-specific CD4+ T cells. Investigators separated out CD4+ T cells once 10 days of culture had passed. Vaccine recipients lacked prior SARS-CoV-2 infection and had negative nucleocapsid antibodies. As regards this clone: The antigen is unknown.

CDR3 length equals 13 residues. Germline-derived CDR1 and CDR2 are SNHLY and FYNNEI. V lost 7 bases, J lost 5 bases, and 6 bases stayed unmatched. Profiling relied on immunoSEQ multiplex PCR, and the TCRdb table lists in-frame clones only, not all of them. The sample holds more than 40,000 clones, roughly 79% seen once. The TCR sequence derives from a human donor who received a COVID-19 vaccine. The chain employs TRBV2 and TRBJ1-1, with 8 positions matching TRBD1. This specimen was CD4+ T cells from PBMCs cultured with SARS-CoV-2 spike peptides, taken before COVID-19 vaccination. The CDR3 nucleotides read TGTGCCAGCACCGGACAGGGCGGAACTGAAGCTTTCTTT. Amino acid sequence: CASTGQGGTEAFF.